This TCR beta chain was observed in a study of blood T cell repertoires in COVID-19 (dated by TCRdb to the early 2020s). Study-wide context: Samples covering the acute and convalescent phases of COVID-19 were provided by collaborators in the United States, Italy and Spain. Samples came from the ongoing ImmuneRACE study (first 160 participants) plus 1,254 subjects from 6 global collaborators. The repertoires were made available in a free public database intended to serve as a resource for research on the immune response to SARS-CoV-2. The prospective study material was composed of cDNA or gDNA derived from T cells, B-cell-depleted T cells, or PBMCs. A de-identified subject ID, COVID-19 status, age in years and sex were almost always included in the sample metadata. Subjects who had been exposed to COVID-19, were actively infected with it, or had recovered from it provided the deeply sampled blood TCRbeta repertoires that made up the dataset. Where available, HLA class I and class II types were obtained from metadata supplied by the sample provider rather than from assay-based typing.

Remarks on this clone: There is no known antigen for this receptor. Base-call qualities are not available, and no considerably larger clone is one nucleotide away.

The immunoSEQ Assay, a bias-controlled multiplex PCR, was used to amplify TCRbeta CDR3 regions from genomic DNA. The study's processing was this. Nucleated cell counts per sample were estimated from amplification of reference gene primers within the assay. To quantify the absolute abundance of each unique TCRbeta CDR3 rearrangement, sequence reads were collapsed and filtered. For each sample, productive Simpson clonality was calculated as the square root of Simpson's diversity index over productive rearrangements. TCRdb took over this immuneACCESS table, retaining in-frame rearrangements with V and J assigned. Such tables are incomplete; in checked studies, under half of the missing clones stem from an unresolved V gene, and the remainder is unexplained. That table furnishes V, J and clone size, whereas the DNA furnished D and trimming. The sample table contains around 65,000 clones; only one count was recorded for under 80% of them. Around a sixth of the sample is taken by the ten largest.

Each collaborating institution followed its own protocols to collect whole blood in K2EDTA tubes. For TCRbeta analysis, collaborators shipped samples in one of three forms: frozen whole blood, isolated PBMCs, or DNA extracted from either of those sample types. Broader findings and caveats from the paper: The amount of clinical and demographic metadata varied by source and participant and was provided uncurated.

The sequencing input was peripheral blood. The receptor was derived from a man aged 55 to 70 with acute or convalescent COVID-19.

CDR3 reads: CASSLGGQGATMNTEAFF. The base sequence is TGTGCCAGCAGCTTAGGGGGGCAGGGGGCGACAATGAACACTGAAGCTTTCTTT. This chain joins TRBV11-3 to TRBJ1-1; 8 bases in between match TRBD1. After removal of 1 base from V and 0 bases from J, the junction retains 10 bases not matched to a gene. The CDR3 measures 18 amino acids from cysteine to phenylalanine. Just CDR3 DNA is preserved here, 54 bases in frame from base 1. CDR1 and CDR2 are read off the germline V gene as SGHNT and YENEEA.